The TCR beta chain described here comes from a study of OX40 agonist ivuxolimab in advanced cancers. Study as a whole: Averaging about 60 years in age, with a range of roughly 20 to 80, the cohort was 65% to 90% male.

Sequenced by immunoSEQ multiplex PCR; TCRdb stores in-frame clones only, minus some. The sample shows roughly 56,000 clones, about 85% of them seen only once. Findings and caveats of the study: Within 6 weeks, CD4+ and CD8+ blood T cells expanded clonally at 0.1 to 3.0 mg/kg.

Germline assignment: CDR1 SGHDN and CDR2 FVKESK. V lost 5 bases, J lost 7 bases, and 15 bases lay in between. The CDR3 is 14 residues long. Patients with autoimmune history or systemic immunosuppression were excluded. The timepoints at which blood was sampled were baseline, cycle 4 day 1, and cycle 7 day 1. Comment on this clone: Its target is unknown.

V and J are TRBV14 and TRBJ2-1; possible D gene TRBD2, 6 bases. The sequenced sample was CD4+ or CD8+ T cells sorted from blood, obtained in a trial of the OX40 agonist ivuxolimab. The sequence came from an adult with an advanced solid tumor such as melanoma, head and neck, liver or kidney cancer. CDR3 bases: TGTGCCAGCAGCGCGACCGCAGGGAGGAATGAGCAGTTCTTC. Translation: CASSATAGRNEQFF.